Following are 20 T cell receptor beta chains from one sample sequenced in a study of T cell responses to AZD1222 COVID-19 vaccine. TCRdb keeps only in-frame clones here, not all; method: immunoSEQ multiplex PCR. The table shows some 140,000 clones, with approximately 90% occurring only once. This specimen was peripheral blood, taken on day 0 of AZD1222 vaccination. All receptors come from an adult in good health.

This rearrangement joins TRBV11-3 to TRBJ2-5; possible D gene TRBD1, 7 bases. In germline, CDR1 is SGHNT, CDR2 YENEEA. With 7 bases removed from V and 4 bases from J, the gap between germline ends came to 13 bases. This CDR3 is built from 13 residues. In DNA form, the CDR3 reads TGTGCCAGCACCAGGGGGGACGGAGAGACCCAGTACTTC. Residues: CASTRGDGETQYF.

CDR3 nucleotide sequence: TGTGCCAGCACCATCCGAACGGGACAGCGGGCTTTCTTT. Translation gives CASTIRTGQRAFF. This chain joins TRBV12-3 or TRBV12-4 and TRBJ1-1, with 7 bases that match TRBD1. The CDR3 totals 13 residues. V gave up 7 bases and J gave up 11 bases; unmatched junction bases: 13.

The V and J genes are TRBV5-6 and TRBJ2-3, with 14 bases that match TRBD2. The CDR3 loop spans 18 amino acids. Per the germline V gene, CDR1 is SGHDT and CDR2 is YYEEEE. The V and J ends lost 2 bases and 0 bases, in that order; junction bases with no gene match: 5. The chain's CDR3 is CASSFGTSGGSSTDTQYF. In DNA, the CDR3 is TGTGCCAGCAGCTTCGGGACTAGCGGGGGATCTAGCACAGATACGCAGTATTTT.

This chain links TRBV19 with TRBJ1-4; D ambiguous. This CDR3 region has 15 residues. V was pared by 0 bases and J by 1 base, with 6 bases between. The germline CDR1 and CDR2 sequences are LNHDA and SQIVND (reference sequence). CDR3 loop: CASSIDLLTNEKLFF. CDR3 DNA sequence: TGTGCCAGTAGTATAGATCTACTAACTAATGAAAAACTGTTTTTT.

The chain joins TRBV20-1 to TRBJ2-6; a weak D match, TRBD2 (6 bases). CDR1 and CDR2 from the germline V gene are DFQATT and SNEGSKA (reference sequence). This CDR3 is built from 11 residues. V was trimmed by 5 bases and J by 15 bases, leaving 14 bases between them. The CDR3 DNA follows: TGCAGTGCTGGACCCGGCGGGGCCCTGACTTTC. Its protein is CSAGPGGALTF.

The V and J genes are TRBV11-2 and TRBJ1-1; the match to TRBD1 covers 8 bases. Germline-derived CDR1 and CDR2 are SGHAT and FQNNGV. Germline trimming cut 4 bases from V and 3 bases from J; bases unmatched to any gene: 10. This CDR3 contains 16 residues. The CDR3 is CASSSGQGKRYTEAFF. The DNA of the CDR3 is TGTGCCAGCAGCTCTGGACAGGGTAAACGTTACACTGAAGCTTTCTTT.

The chain recombines TRBV18 with TRBJ1-3, with unresolved D. CDR1 is KGHSH and CDR2 is LQKENI in the germline V gene. V was pared by 3 bases and J by 7 bases, with 10 bases between. There are 13 residues in the CDR3. CDR3 in DNA: TGTGCCAGCTCACCGGAGGCCCTCAACACCATATATTTT. Translating it yields CASSPEALNTIYF.

The chain employs TRBV30 and TRBJ1-2, with D possibly TRBD1 on 6 matching bases. V was trimmed by 4 bases and J by 4 bases, leaving 10 bases between them. CDR3 length equals 12 residues. Germline assignment: CDR1 GTSNPN and CDR2 SVGIG (reference sequence). The CDR3 DNA sequence: TGTGCCTGGACAGGGGAAGCCTATGGCTACACCTTC. Translated, it gives CAWTGEAYGYTF. Combining the CDR3 with reference TRBV30 and TRBJ1-2 gives the whole variable domain SQTIHQWPATLVQPVGSPLSLECTVEGTSNPNLYWYRQAAGRGLQLLFYSVGIGQISSEVPQNLSASRPQDRQFILSSKKLLLSDSGFYLCAWTGEAYGYTFGSGTRLTVV.

The chain is built from TRBV16 and TRBJ2-3; D possibly corresponds to TRBD2 (7 bases). Germline CDR1 is KGHSY and CDR2 is FQNENV. Trimming left V 0 bases short and J 5 bases short, with 12 bases between. This CDR3 contains 15 residues. As DNA, the CDR3 is TGTGCCAGCAGCCAATCGACGGGGGGCGAAGATACGCAGTATTTT. It is translated as CASSQSTGGEDTQYF.

The CDR3 region is CASSVDGIGPLHF. The DNA of the CDR3 is TGCGCCAGCAGCGTGGACGGTATCGGACCCCTCCACTTT. The chain combines TRBV5-1 with TRBJ1-6, with no clear D. With 4 bases removed from V and 12 bases from J, the gap between germline ends came to 14 bases. There are 13 residues in the CDR3. Germline V gene sequence: CDR1 SGHRS, CDR2 YFSETQ.

This chain links TRBV4-1 with TRBJ2-1; 10 bases line up with TRBD1. The germline CDR1 and CDR2 sequences are MGHRA and YSYEKL. V dropped 3 bases and J dropped 8; count of bases not matched to a gene: 10. This CDR3 is built from 16 residues. CDR3 in amino acids: CASSQDPGTGVDEQFF. The CDR3 DNA reads as TGCGCCAGCAGCCAGGACCCCGGGACAGGGGTCGATGAGCAGTTCTTC.

V usage is TRBV4-3 and J usage is TRBJ2-1; TRBD2 matches 10 bases. V lost 4 bases and J lost 6; bases outside the gene matches: 6. Germline CDR1 is LGHNA and CDR2 is YSLEER. The CDR3 is 15 amino acids. In DNA, the CDR3 is TGCGCCAGCAGCCTGAGCGGGGGGGCCTTCAATGAGCAGTTCTTC. Its translation: CASSLSGGAFNEQFF.

The chain carries TRBV6-1 and TRBJ1-5, with unresolved D. This CDR3 has 16 residues. Germline CDR1 MNHNS, CDR2 SASEGT. V was shortened by 0 bases and J by 1 base, with 10 bases between the two germline ends. CDR3: CASSEAGVGSNQPQHF. The CDR3 DNA is TGTGCCAGCAGTGAAGCGGGAGTAGGCAGCAATCAGCCCCAGCATTTT.

CDR3 protein: CASSEIAGGTTGELFF. The DNA of the CDR3 is TGCGCCAGCAGTGAGATAGCGGGGGGCACCACCGGGGAGCTGTTTTTT. This chain links TRBV10-2 with TRBJ2-2; TRBD2 agrees at 10 bases. V dropped 2 bases and J dropped 4; count of bases not matched to a gene: 4. The CDR3 is made up of 16 amino acids. Per the germline V gene, CDR1 is WSHSY and CDR2 is SAAADI.

V usage is TRBV6-1 and J usage is TRBJ2-5; TRBD2 agrees at 8 bases. Looked up from germline, CDR1 is MNHNS and CDR2 is SASEGT. After removal of 2 bases from V and 2 bases from J, the junction contained 10 bases not matched to a gene. There are 17 residues in the CDR3. In nucleotides, the CDR3 is TGTGCCAGCAGTGAACGGCCAGCGGGGGCCCTACAAGAGACCCAGTACTTC. Its translation is CASSERPAGALQETQYF.

The chain links TRBV6-5 to TRBJ1-5; possibly TRBD1 for D (6 bases). CDR1 is MNHEY, CDR2 SVGAGI, per germline. This CDR3 spans 13 amino acids. Trimming removed 5 bases at V and 4 bases at J, with 9 bases between. The CDR3 protein is CASSPDRNQPQHF. The CDR3 DNA is TGTGCCAGCAGTCCAGACAGGAATCAGCCCCAGCATTTT.

This chain connects TRBV12-3 or TRBV12-4 to TRBJ2-5; D not resolved. With 3 bases removed from V and 2 bases from J, the gap between germline ends came to 4 bases. The CDR3 contains 12 residues. CDR3 region: CASSFPQETQYF. For the CDR3, the DNA is TGTGCCAGCAGTTTCCCTCAAGAGACCCAGTACTTC.

This clone was counted between two and nine times. This chain links TRBV11-1 with TRBJ2-3; 8 bases fit TRBD2. The CDR3 is 14 amino acids. V lost 5 bases and J lost 4; bases outside the gene matches: 5. The germline CDR1 and CDR2 sequences are SGHAT and FQDESV (reference sequence). Here the CDR3 reads CASSGGGGPDTQYF. The CDR3 DNA follows: TGTGCCAGCAGCGGAGGCGGGGGGCCAGATACGCAGTATTTT.

V gene TRBV10-3 combines with J gene TRBJ2-7, with 11 bases fitting TRBD1. The J segment lost 4 bases and the V segment lost 10 bases, leaving 6 bases of the junction unmatched. The CDR3 extends over 13 amino acids. Per the germline V gene, CDR1 is ENHRY and CDR2 is SYGVKD. The CDR3 region is CATGDRGEYEQYF. CDR3 nucleotide sequence: TGTGCCACCGGGGACAGGGGGGAGTACGAGCAGTACTTC.

A remark on this clone: This sample also contains other DNA sequences that code for the same CDR3. V usage is TRBV29-1 and J usage is TRBJ1-2; D remains ambiguous. Trimming removed 7 bases from V and 5 bases from J, with 14 bases in between. Germline V gene lookup returns CDR1 SQVTM and CDR2 ANQGSEA. The CDR3 runs to 12 residues. In nucleotides, the CDR3 is TGCAGCGGTGGTCAGCGGGATTATGGCTACACCTTC. Amino acids: CSGGQRDYGYTF.